This T cell receptor beta chain was profiled in a study of blood T cell repertoires in COVID-19. Study details: Italy, Spain and the United States were the sources of the convalescent and acute COVID-19 samples.

CDR3 length equals 17 residues. V dropped 2 bases and J dropped 1 base, with 16 bases sitting between them. Germline CDR1 reads MNHEY; CDR2 reads SVGEGT. Generated by immunoSEQ multiplex PCR, the TCRdb table keeps only in-frame clones and is missing some. The sample has about 46,000 clones, 80% to 90% seen once. The chain is built from TRBV6-2 or TRBV6-3 and TRBJ2-3; no reliable D call. The sequencing input was peripheral blood. This TCR was recovered from a woman aged 80 or older with COVID-19, enrolled during active disease. CDR3 coding DNA: TGTGCCAGCAGTTACCCTCCCCACAGACGCCGCACAGATACGCAGTATTTT. Translating gives CASSYPPHRRRTDTQYF.